Shown below are 31 T cell receptor beta chains from a single sample sequenced in a study of Graves' ophthalmopathy and Graves' hyperthyroidism. For repertoire sequencing, the TCR beta CDR3 regions were amplified from RNA transcripts. Scientists carried out first-round RT-PCR using HTBI primers and then a second-round multiplex PCR. Each CDR3 protein gets one entry after TCRdb re-called the multiplex PCR reads with MiXCR. In the table there are about 640,000 distinct CDR3 sequences, under 50% of which are singletons. Sequencing input: peripheral blood. These receptor sequences come from an adult man with Graves' ophthalmopathy.

V gene TRBV7-9 combines with J gene TRBJ1-1, with TRBD1 as a possible D gene (5 bases). The CDR3 contains 15 residues. Trimming took 5 bases from V and 4 from J, leaving 17 bases between them. Germline V lookup: CDR1 SEHNR, CDR2 FQNEAQ (reference sequence). CDR3 protein: CASSPPRDVGTEAFF. CDR3 bases: TGTGCCAGCAGCCCGCCCAGGGATGTGGGCACTGAAGCTTTCTTT.

Many counts were recorded for this clonotype. This chain uses TRBV11-2 with TRBJ2-7; a possible D gene is TRBD1 (6 bases). From germline, CDR1 is SGHAT and CDR2 FQNNGV. The CDR3 is 12 residues long. The ends were cut back, 5 bases at V and 4 bases at J, with 9 bases in the middle. CDR3 in amino acids: CASSQGWYEQYF. DNA of the CDR3: TGTGCCAGCAGCCAGGGGTGGTACGAGCAGTACTTC.

The chain employs TRBV2 and TRBJ2-7; no clear D. Germline CDR1 and CDR2: SNHLY and FYNNEI. This CDR3 region has 12 residues. V lost 0 bases, J lost 7 bases, and 7 bases lay in between. The CDR3, as DNA: TGTGCCAGCAGTGAAGCTAACAATGAGCAGTACTTC. Its translation: CASSEANNEQYF.

This sequence joins TRBV2 and TRBJ2-6, with TRBD1 as a possible D gene (6 bases). Germline CDR1 SNHLY, CDR2 FYNNEI. Between the trimmed V and J ends, which lost 2 bases and 2 bases, there was a span of 7 bases. The CDR3 totals 15 residues. DNA for the CDR3: TGTGCCAGCAGTGAACAGGGGACTGGGGCCAACGTCCTGACTTTC. Its protein is CASSEQGTGANVLTF.

This chain links TRBV29-1 with TRBJ2-7, with D possibly being TRBD1 (7 bases). This CDR3 region has 13 residues. The germline CDR1 and CDR2 sequences are SQVTM and ANQGSEA. Trimming cost V 8 bases and J 3 bases, with 17 bases left between them. CDR3 nucleotides: TGCAGCCCTGCGGGACAGTACCTCTACGAGCAGTACTTC. This sequence encodes CSPAGQYLYEQYF.

This chain uses TRBV25-1 with TRBJ1-1; TRBD1 matches 10 bases. Germline-derived CDR1 and CDR2 are MGHDK and SYGVNS. Trimming cost V 8 bases and J 0 bases; bases outside gene matches: 3. CDR3 length: 14 amino acids. CDR3 region: CASGTGELNTEAFF. The CDR3 bases are TGTGCCAGCGGGACAGGGGAATTGAACACTGAAGCTTTCTTT.

The gene calls are TRBV11-2 and TRBJ1-2; no firm D call. The length of the CDR3 is 16 residues. V was pared by 2 bases and J by 0 bases, with 13 bases between. The V gene's germline CDR1 is SGHAT and CDR2 FQNNGV. As DNA, the CDR3 is TGTGCCAGCAGCTTACTCAGCTGGGATTCTAACTATGGCTACACCTTC. Amino acid sequence: CASSLLSWDSNYGYTF.

This clonotype was observed at least ten times. The chain is built from TRBV7-9 and TRBJ2-1, with D perhaps matching TRBD1 (5 bases). Germline-derived CDR1 and CDR2 are SEHNR and FQNEAQ (reference sequence). This CDR3 has 13 amino acids. V was shortened by 5 bases and J by 7 bases, with 12 bases between the two germline ends. This CDR3 reads CASSASTENEQFF. CDR3 coding DNA: TGTGCCAGCAGCGCCTCGACAGAAAATGAGCAGTTCTTC.

Of note for this clonotype: Its ends do not fully match the called genes, so a read error is possible. V and J are TRBV10-3 and TRBJ1-5; the match to TRBD1 covers 10 bases. Germline CDR1 reads ENHRY; CDR2 reads SYGVKD. The CDR3 length is 16 residues. CDR3 coding DNA: TGTGCCAGCAGTTCATGGACAGGGGGAGGCAATCAGCCCCAGCATTTT. It yields the protein CASSSWTGGGNQPQHF.

This clonotype was seen many times. V and J are TRBV29-1 and TRBJ1-5; no definite D call. Trimming left V 4 bases short and J 2 bases short, with 18 bases between. CDR3 length: 16 residues. Germline lookup yields CDR1 SQVTM and CDR2 ANQGSEA. CDR3 loop: CSVGWPPVGGNQPQHF. The CDR3 coding sequence is TGCAGCGTTGGTTGGCCGCCGGTCGGTGGCAATCAGCCCCAGCATTTT.

A note on this clonotype: With a much larger clone just one base away, this may be a read error. The chain is built from TRBV6-6 and TRBJ2-7; 7 positions match TRBD2. The CDR3 spans 14 residues. CDR1 and CDR2 (germline): MNHNY, SVGAGI (reference sequence). As DNA, the CDR3 is TGTGCCATCAGTTACCAGGGAGGGTACTACGAGCAGTACTTC. It is translated as CAISYQGGYYEQYF.

The chain employs TRBV29-1 and TRBJ2-5, with D perhaps TRBD1 (5 bases). V was trimmed by 8 bases and J by 1 base, leaving 8 bases between them. Germline V gene lookup returns CDR1 SQVTM and CDR2 ANQGSEA. This CDR3 is built from 11 residues. CDR3 coding DNA: TGCAGCTTAGGGGCCCAAGAGACCCAGTACTTC. The encoded protein is CSLGAQETQYF.

This rearrangement joins TRBV6-1 to TRBJ1-5; D unresolved. The CDR3 totals 13 residues. Trimming took off 8 bases at V and 2 bases at J, with 10 bases between the two ends. Germline V gene sequence: CDR1 MNHNS, CDR2 SASEGT. CDR3 protein: CASSQNGNQPQHF. The CDR3 DNA is TGTGCCAGCTCACAGAATGGCAATCAGCCCCAGCATTTT.

The V call is TRBV25-1, the J call TRBJ1-2; D unclear. Germline lookup yields CDR1 MGHDK and CDR2 SYGVNS. The V and J ends lost 6 bases and 4 bases respectively, with 15 bases between them. This CDR3 has 14 amino acids. The CDR3 region is CASSVERGPYGYTF. CDR3 sequence (DNA): TGTGCCAGCAGCGTTGAAAGAGGGCCCTATGGCTACACCTTC.

The chain links TRBV29-1 to TRBJ2-7; 9 nucleotides agree with TRBD1. CDR1 is SQVTM, CDR2 ANQGSEA, per germline. V lost 8 bases to trimming and J lost 0 bases; unmatched junction nucleotides: 14. The CDR3 length is 16 residues. CDR3 amino acids: CSLGMTGGILSYEQYF. For the CDR3, the DNA is TGCAGCTTGGGCATGACAGGGGGAATCCTCTCCTACGAGCAGTACTTC.

This clonotype was counted ten times or more. This sequence joins TRBV12-3 or TRBV12-4 and TRBJ2-2; TRBD1 might be the D (5 bases). V lost 6 bases, J lost 7 bases, and 12 bases lay in between. The CDR3 is 13 residues long. As DNA, the CDR3 is TGTGCCAGCAGCCTACAGGCGAGCGGGGAGCTGTTTTTT. Amino acid sequence: CASSLQASGELFF.

This sequence joins TRBV5-1 and TRBJ2-2; D possibly corresponds to TRBD2 (5 bases). The CDR3 has 15 residues. The V end was cut by 4 bases, the J end by 4 bases, with 14 bases between. Germline CDR1 and CDR2: SGHRS and YFSETQ. CDR3 sequence (DNA): TGCGCCAGCAGCCAAGCCATTCTAGCCACCGGGGAGCTGTTTTTT. Its translation: CASSQAILATGELFF.

The sample holds a few counts of this clonotype. CDR3 sequence: CASSPGDGSAYEQYF. CDR3 nucleotides: TGCGCCAGCAGCCCAGGGGACGGTTCGGCCTACGAGCAGTACTTC. The rearrangement uses TRBV5-1 and TRBJ2-7; D possibly corresponds to TRBD1 (6 bases). From germline, CDR1 is SGHRS and CDR2 YFSETQ. The CDR3 contains 15 residues. With 4 bases removed from V and 2 bases from J, the gap between germline ends came to 16 bases.

V is TRBV20-1 and J is TRBJ1-6; 10 bases agree with TRBD1. The CDR3 length is 16 residues. Germline trimming cut 1 base from V and 7 bases from J; bases unmatched to any gene: 7. Germline V lookup: CDR1 DFQATT, CDR2 SNEGSKA (reference sequence). The CDR3 sequence: CSARAGTGDPNSPLHF. In DNA, the CDR3 is TGCAGTGCTAGAGCCGGGACAGGGGACCCGAATTCACCCCTCCACTTT.

This clonotype was seen at least ten times. The V call is TRBV7-3, the J call TRBJ2-7; TRBD2 matches at 12 bases. This CDR3 contains 15 residues. V dropped 5 bases and J dropped 5; count of bases not matched to a gene: 7. Germline CDR1 SGHTA, CDR2 FQGTGA. CDR3 in amino acids: CASSRGLAGYNEQYF. CDR3 DNA: TGTGCCAGCAGCAGAGGACTAGCGGGATATAACGAGCAGTACTTC.

This clonotype was detected ten times or more. This rearrangement joins TRBV5-1 to TRBJ2-2, with no clear D. Germline CDR1 and CDR2: SGHRS and YFSETQ. Trimming removed 2 bases at V and 7 bases at J, with 12 bases between. The CDR3 consists of 14 residues. The CDR3 loop is CASSFNLDVGELFF. Here the CDR3 DNA reads TGCGCCAGCAGCTTCAACCTGGATGTCGGGGAGCTGTTTTTT.

In its sample, this clonotype was seen many times. The chain is built from TRBV10-3 and TRBJ2-7, with 11 nucleotides matching TRBD2. The CDR3 is 17 amino acids. Germline lookup yields CDR1 ENHRY and CDR2 SYGVKD. V was clipped by 4 bases and J by 1 base; unmatched bases: 9. CDR3 nucleotides: TGTGCCATCAGTGCCCTATTAACTAGCGGGAGTTCCTACGAGCAGTACTTC. It codes for CAISALLTSGSSYEQYF.

Of note for this clonotype: The junction departs from the called germline gene at one end, perhaps through a read error. The rearrangement links TRBV2 to TRBJ2-5; TRBD1 or TRBD2 may be the D gene (6 bases each). The CDR3 is made up of 16 amino acids. Germline V gene sequence: CDR1 SNHLY, CDR2 FYNNEI. Here the CDR3 DNA reads TGTGCCATCAGTGTCCCTGCTAAGGGGGGAAAAGAGACCCAGTACTTC. Its translation: CAISVPAKGGKETQYF. Full variable domain (remainder filled in from reference TRBV2 and TRBJ2-5): EPEVTQTPSHQVTQMGQEVILRCVPISNHLYFYWYRQILGQKVEFLVSFYNNEISEKSEIFDDQFSVERPDGSNFTLKIRSTKLEDSAMYFCAISVPAKGGKETQYFGPGTRLLVL.

This clonotype was seen at least ten times. The V gene is TRBV2, the J gene TRBJ2-5; TRBD1 is a possible D gene (5 bases). CDR3 length equals 15 residues. Trimming shortened V by 6 bases and J by 1 base, and 15 bases separated the two germline ends. Germline CDR1 and CDR2: SNHLY and FYNNEI. CDR3 region: CASRGRTTSQETQYF. The CDR3 nucleotides read TGTGCCAGCAGGGGTAGGACAACCTCCCAAGAGACCCAGTACTTC.

This chain connects TRBV27 to TRBJ1-2; the D gene is possibly TRBD1 (6 bases). CDR1 MNHEY and CDR2 SMNVEV come from the germline V gene (reference sequence). This CDR3 has 13 amino acids. V was cut by 6 bases and J by 0 bases, with 8 bases left in between. CDR3 region: CASSYRANYGYTF. CDR3 coding DNA: TGTGCCAGCAGCTACAGGGCTAACTATGGCTACACCTTC.

This chain joins TRBV11-1 and TRBJ2-2; D remains ambiguous. This CDR3 has 14 amino acids. Looked up from germline, CDR1 is SGHAT and CDR2 is FQDESV (reference sequence). Trimming pared 0 bases from V and 4 bases from J, leaving 6 bases between. The CDR3 DNA reads TGTGCCAGCAGCTTAGCGCTTATCACCGGGGAGCTGTTTTTT. Amino acid sequence: CASSLALITGELFF.

This clonotype was seen only a few times. V is TRBV19 and J is TRBJ1-5; weak D call: TRBD1 (5 bases). Germline lookup yields CDR1 LNHDA and CDR2 SQIVND (reference sequence). With 4 bases removed from V and 1 base from J, the gap between germline ends came to 20 bases. The CDR3 is made up of 18 amino acids. CDR3 in amino acids: CASSTSSGPRGSNQPQHF. Here the CDR3 DNA reads TGTGCCAGTAGTACGTCCTCCGGGCCCCGGGGGAGCAATCAGCCCCAGCATTTT.

Ten or more counts support this clonotype. CDR3 nucleotide sequence: TGCAGCGTTGAAGTTGCAGGGTGGGACACTGAAGCTTTCTTT. Protein sequence: CSVEVAGWDTEAFF. V gene TRBV29-1 combines with J gene TRBJ1-1; D perhaps matches TRBD1 (5 bases). The CDR3 has 14 amino acids. Germline CDR1 is SQVTM and CDR2 is ANQGSEA. The V and J ends lost 1 base and 3 bases respectively, with 12 bases between them.

This clonotype has ten or more counts. The chain links TRBV25-1 to TRBJ2-2; perhaps TRBD2 as D (6 bases). The germline V gene has CDR1 MGHDK and CDR2 SYGVNS. This CDR3 region has 17 residues. V dropped 1 base and J dropped 1 base, with 13 bases sitting between them. The CDR3 protein is CASSEWAEGRNTGELFF. The CDR3 bases are TGTGCCAGCAGTGAATGGGCGGAGGGCCGGAACACCGGGGAGCTGTTTTTT.

The chain recombines TRBV6-1 with TRBJ1-1; D might be TRBD1 (6 bases). This CDR3 has 13 amino acids. Germline CDR1 is MNHNS and CDR2 is SASEGT. Trimming pared 6 bases from V and 4 bases from J, leaving 12 bases between. In nucleotides, the CDR3 is TGTGCCAGCAGACACGGACAGAGCACTGAAGCTTTCTTT. Its protein is CASRHGQSTEAFF.

V gene TRBV7-9 combines with J gene TRBJ2-7, with D perhaps being TRBD1 or TRBD2 (7 bases each). CDR1 SEHNR and CDR2 FQNEAQ come from the germline V gene (reference sequence). The CDR3 runs to 14 residues. The V end lost 7 bases, the J end lost 1 base, and 14 bases lay between the germline ends. The CDR3 spells CASTQGGASYEQYF. CDR3 DNA sequence: TGTGCCAGCACCCAGGGGGGGGCATCCTACGAGCAGTACTTC. Supplemented by reference TRBV7-9 and TRBJ2-7, the full variable domain reads DTGVSQNPRHKITKRGQNVTFRCDPISEHNRLYWYRQTLGQGPEFLTYFQNEAQLEKSRLLSDRFSAERPKGSFSTLEIQRTEQGDSAMYLCASTQGGASYEQYFGPGTRLTVT.